One sample yielded the 10 T cell receptor beta chains listed below, sequenced in a study of blood T cells in healthy people across ages. Primed by a sample-barcoded 5' primer and a J-beta primer mix, a second PCR proceeded for about 6 to 12 cycles. Using its own MiXCR run on the 5' RACE reads, TCRdb lists one record per CDR3 protein. The sample has hundreds of thousands of distinct CDR3 sequences; roughly 20% are singletons. Specimen: blood. The receptors derive from a man between 65 and 79 years old in good health.

This chain connects TRBV6-5 to TRBJ2-6, with TRBD1 identical over 8 bases. V gave up 0 bases and J gave up 2 bases; unmatched junction bases: 0. The CDR3 spans 16 residues. Germline V gene lookup returns CDR1 MNHEY and CDR2 SVGAGI. In DNA form, the CDR3 reads TGTGCCAGCAGTTACTCGGGACAGGCTGGGGCCAACGTCCTGACTTTC. This encodes CASSYSGQAGANVLTF.

Here the CDR3 DNA reads TGTGCCAGCAGCCTCGGTGGACCCCAACAGCCCCAGCATTTT. Amino acids: CASSLGGPQQPQHF. V and J are TRBV9 and TRBJ1-5; D call uncertain. This CDR3 has 14 amino acids. The V and J ends lost 4 bases and 7 bases respectively, with 15 bases between them. Germline CDR1 SGDLS, CDR2 YYNGEE.

This clonotype came up many times. The rearrangement links TRBV20-1 to TRBJ2-3; 11 bases are shared with TRBD2. V lost 5 bases to trimming and J lost 3 bases; unmatched junction nucleotides: 7. The germline V gene encodes CDR1 DFQATT and CDR2 SNEGSKA (reference sequence). There are 15 residues in the CDR3. DNA of the CDR3: TGCAGTGCTCTCCCTACTAGCGGGAGAACAGATACGCAGTATTTT. This codes for CSALPTSGRTDTQYF.

V and J are TRBV7-9 and TRBJ1-4; 7 nucleotides line up with TRBD1. In germline, CDR1 is SEHNR, CDR2 FQNEAQ (reference sequence). Losses at the gene ends were 0 bases for V and 2 bases for J; bases not matched to a gene: 3. The length of the CDR3 is 16 residues. CDR3 sequence (DNA): TGTGCCAGCAGCTTAGCCTCGGGACAGACTAATGAAAAACTGTTTTTT. Translation gives CASSLASGQTNEKLFF.

This clonotype was seen a handful of times. V gene TRBV4-1 combines with J gene TRBJ2-1, with D tentatively TRBD2 (5 bases). CDR3 length equals 16 residues. The germline CDR1 and CDR2 sequences are MGHRA and YSYEKL. V lost 4 bases, J lost 0 bases, and 13 bases lay in between. CDR3: CASSPIGGSSYNEQFF. The CDR3 DNA follows: TGCGCCAGCAGCCCGATAGGTGGGAGCTCCTACAATGAGCAGTTCTTC.

The rearrangement links TRBV10-3 to TRBJ1-2; 7 bases align to TRBD1. This CDR3 has 14 amino acids. Germline CDR1 and CDR2: ENHRY and SYGVKD. J was trimmed by 1 base and V by 11 bases; bases with no gene match: 10. As DNA, the CDR3 is TGTGCCTCCTGGGGGACAGCCGTTAACTATGGCTACACCTTC. Translation: CASWGTAVNYGYTF.

V gene TRBV24-1 combines with J gene TRBJ1-5; D gene uncertain. Germline CDR1 is KGHDR and CDR2 is SFDVKD. The V and J ends lost 5 bases and 4 bases respectively, with 8 bases between them. This CDR3 has 13 residues. Written as DNA, the CDR3 is TGTGCCACCAGTGTCTGGGGAAATCAGCCCCAGCATTTT. Its translation: CATSVWGNQPQHF.

The rearrangement uses TRBV7-6 and TRBJ2-7; D is possibly TRBD1 or TRBD2 (5 bases each). The V and J ends lost 5 bases and 4 bases respectively, with 21 bases between them. CDR1 is SGHVS and CDR2 is FNYEAQ in the germline V gene. The CDR3 loop spans 16 amino acids. In nucleotides, the CDR3 is TGTGCCAGCAGCCCATTCGTGGGGACGAAGGCTTACGAGCAGTACTTC. As protein: CASSPFVGTKAYEQYF.

With regard to this clonotype: One junction end does not reproduce the germline sequence, and a read error may be involved. This chain connects TRBV5-1 to TRBJ2-7; 11 nucleotides match TRBD1. Germline lookup yields CDR1 SGHRS and CDR2 YFSETQ. The CDR3 totals 16 residues. CDR3 nucleotides: TGCGCCATCAGCGTAGAATGGGGACAGGGGGCCTACGAGCAGTACTTC. Translated: CAISVEWGQGAYEQYF.

CDR3 nucleotides: TGTGCCAGCAGCTTAGAGGACAGGGGCGAGCAGTACTTC. Translating it yields CASSLEDRGEQYF. V is TRBV7-8 and J is TRBJ2-7; 9 bases are shared with TRBD1. Trimming cost V 1 base and J 6 bases; bases outside gene matches: 1. The CDR3 consists of 13 residues. Per germline, CDR1 SGHVS and CDR2 FQNEAQ.